This is a list of T cell receptor beta chains from one sample in a study of cytomegalovirus exposure and HLA in healthy donors. The table came from immunoSEQ multiplex PCR; TCRdb's copy has only in-frame clones and leaves some out. The table lists more than 140,000 clones, roughly 77% of them singletons, with more than 2.5% in the top ten. Specimen: PBMCs. The source of these receptors is a middle-aged man in good health and CMV-seronegative. CDR3s include the opening cysteine and the closing phenylalanine or tryptophan. A D gene is named only where the DNA matches it firmly. Size tells how often a clone was seen (once, few, many) or the class of an expanded clone, and some rows leave it out.

TRBJ1-6	TRBV5-1	once	.	TGCGCCAGCAGCTTGGACAGCCTCTATAATTCACCCCTCCACTTT	CASSLDSLYNSPLHF
TRBJ2-7	TRBV27	few	.	TGTGCCAGCAGTCCCGTCTCCGGGGTACCCTACGAGCAGTACTTC	CASSPVSGVPYEQYF
TRBJ2-7	TRBV6-5	.	.	TGTGCCAGCAGTTACTCGGTGACAGTTTTCGAGCAGTACTTC	CASSYSVTVFEQYF
TRBJ2-7	TRBV5-6	.	TRBD2	TGTGCCAGCAGCCCGGTGGGGGGGTTAGGCGAGCAGTACTTC	CASSPVGGLGEQYF
TRBJ2-7	TRBV30	.	.	TGTGCCTGGAGTGTACTCTACTCGGGGGAGCAGTACTTC	CAWSVLYSGEQYF
TRBJ2-1	TRBV7-6	.	TRBD2	TGTGCCAGCAGCCATCTAGCGGGGGCCCTCAATGAGCAGTTCTTC	CASSHLAGALNEQFF
TRBJ1-4	TRBV27	.	.	TGTGCCAGCAGGCCCAGTAGCCGGGACTACGGGGAAAAACTGTTTTTT	CASRPSSRDYGEKLFF
TRBJ1-1	TRBV11-2	.	.	TGTGCCAGCAGCTTATACAGACAGACGGACACTGAAGCTTTCTTT	CASSLYRQTDTEAFF
TRBJ1-3	TRBV4-2	.	.	TGTGCCAGCAGCCAAGATCCCCGAGCCGGCACCATATATTTT	CASSQDPRAGTIYF
TRBJ1-5	TRBV2	.	TRBD1	TGTGCCAGCAGCCCGACAGGGGTCGGGCAGCCCCAGCATTTT	CASSPTGVGQPQHF
TRBJ1-6	TRBV19	.	TRBD1	TGTGCCAGTAGTAGGGGTCTCTGGGCCAGGGGGAATTCACCCCTCCACTTT	CASSRGLWARGNSPLHF
TRBJ2-1	TRBV4-1	.	.	TGCGCCAGCAGGGTCGACCGGGACACCTACAATGAGCAGTTCTTC	CASRVDRDTYNEQFF
TRBJ2-3	TRBV9	.	TRBD2	TGTGCCAGCAGCGGGGACTATTCGAACACAGATACGCAGTATTTT	CASSGDYSNTDTQYF
TRBJ1-1	TRBV27	.	TRBD1	TGTGCCAGCAGACGGACAGGGAGGGACACTGAAGCTTTCTTT	CASRRTGRDTEAFF
TRBJ2-2	TRBV30	.	TRBD2	TGTGCCTGGAGTCGCGGGGGTGTTAACACCGGGGAGCTGTTTTTT	CAWSRGGVNTGELFF
TRBJ2-7	TRBV6-1	.	.	TGTGCCAACGGGACTGTCGGTTACGAGCAGTACTTC	CANGTVGYEQYF
TRBJ2-1	TRBV15	.	TRBD1	TGTGCCACCAGCAGGCCGGGACAGGGCTACAATGAGCAGTTCTTC	CATSRPGQGYNEQFF
TRBJ2-3	TRBV5-1	.	.	TGCGCCAGCAGTCTACTTCCGGATACGCAGTATTTT	CASSLLPDTQYF
TRBJ1-1	TRBV19	.	.	TGTGCCAGTAGTATGTCGGGAGCCACTGAAGCTTTCTTT	CASSMSGATEAFF
TRBJ2-7	TRBV28	.	.	TGTGCCAGCAGTTTCCAACCGTGGAGGGAGGACCACGAGCAGTACTTC	CASSFQPWREDHEQYF
TRBJ1-6	TRBV2	.	.	TGTGCCAGCTATGCACGTTCGGTTTCAGGTTCACCCCTCCACTTT	CASYARSVSGSPLHF
TRBJ2-7	TRBV29-1	once	.	TGCAGCGTTGGACCGGACAGCTCCTACGAGCAGTACTTC	CSVGPDSSYEQYF
TRBJ2-2	TRBV7-2	.	.	TGTGCCAGCAGCTTAGGGGGGGGGCAGGGGGCAACCGGGGAGCTGTTTTTT	CASSLGGGQGATGELFF
TRBJ2-3	TRBV4-1	.	TRBD1	TGCGCCAGCAGCCACCGGGACAGGGACGCCGATACGCAGTATTTT	CASSHRDRDADTQYF
TRBJ2-3	TRBV6-5	.	.	TGTGCCAGCAGTTACTCGACAGGAGATACGCAGTATTTT	CASSYSTGDTQYF
TRBJ1-2	TRBV2	.	TRBD1	TGTGCCAGCAGTGAATGGCAGGGGGCAGCTAACTATGGCTACACCTTC	CASSEWQGAANYGYTF
TRBJ2-7	TRBV10-3	.	.	TGTGCCATCAGTGAGTCGAGACAGCGAGAGCAGTACTTC	CAISESRQREQYF
TRBJ1-5	TRBV5-8	.	.	TGTGCCAGCAGCTCAGGCAATCAGCCCCAGCATTTT	CASSSGNQPQHF
TRBJ2-7	TRBV10-3	.	TRBD2	TGTGCCATCAGTGAGTCCGTTCCTAGCGGGGGGCCCCTATCCTACGAGCAGTACTTC	CAISESVPSGGPLSYEQYF
TRBJ2-1	TRBV2	.	TRBD1	TGTGCCAGCACTCTGACAGGGGGCGAGCAGTTCTTC	CASTLTGGEQFF
TRBJ2-5	TRBV5-1	.	TRBD1	TGCGCCAGCGCCCCGGGGACAGGACAAGAGACCCAGTACTTC	CASAPGTGQETQYF
TRBJ1-1	TRBV11-2	.	.	TGTGCCAGCAGCTTACTCAGGGGCGGGACTGAAGCTTTCTTT	CASSLLRGGTEAFF
TRBJ1-5	TRBV19	.	.	TGTGCCAGTAGTACTGAGACAGATTATAGCAATCAGCCCCAGCATTTT	CASSTETDYSNQPQHF
TRBJ2-2	TRBV18	.	.	TGTGCCAGCTCACCGCAACAGGGTAGGGCGAACACCGGGGAGCTGTTTTTT	CASSPQQGRANTGELFF
TRBJ1-1	TRBV28	few	.	TGTGCCAGCAGTACCAGACAGGAATGGACTGAAGCTTTCTTT	CASSTRQEWTEAFF
TRBJ1-4	TRBV28	few	TRBD1	TGTGCCAGCAGTTTATTAAGGCCTCAGACAGGGGAAAAACTGTTTTTT	CASSLLRPQTGEKLFF
TRBJ2-1	TRBV5-1	few	TRBD1	TGCGCCAGCAGCTTGGAGGGGGCTTTCCCCAATGAGCAGTTCTTC	CASSLEGAFPNEQFF
TRBJ1-1	TRBV5-1	.	TRBD1	TGCGCCAGCAGCAGGGACAGGGGGCTAACTGAAGCTTTCTTT	CASSRDRGLTEAFF
TRBJ2-2	TRBV29-1	.	.	TGCAGCGTTATAACAGTGGACACCGGGGAGCTGTTTTTT	CSVITVDTGELFF